The table lists the clone carrying this T cell receptor beta chain with a count of one. Its antigen remains unknown. The sample belongs to a study of radiation and T cells in renal cell carcinoma. Specified time point: blood 2 weeks post-SBRT. This sample's treatment: 15 Gy SBRT to primary tumor, nephrectomy 4 weeks later. Sequencing was performed with immunoSEQ multiplex PCR; in TCRdb, only in-frame clones are kept and a portion is missing. Of some 120,000 clones in the sample, 88% are singletons; the top ten hold 5% to 6%. Study outcomes and limitations: In blood, top tumor clones expanded by 2 weeks, shrinking by 4. No pretreatment tumor biopsies were available for baseline clonotypes.

CDR1 is KGHSH, CDR2 LQKENI, per germline. Trimming stripped 6 bases from V and 2 bases from J, with 25 bases between. The CDR3 runs to 18 residues. The rearrangement uses TRBV18 and TRBJ1-2, with D perhaps TRBD1 (5 bases). The specimen comprised blood, sampled from a patient whose treatment included radiotherapy and nephrectomy. The source of this sequence is a woman in her 70s with renal cell carcinoma. The CDR3 DNA follows: TGTGCCAGCTCGCCTACCGGGACGGGATACGCAGGCAACTATGGCTACACCTTC. This codes for CASSPTGTGYAGNYGYTF.